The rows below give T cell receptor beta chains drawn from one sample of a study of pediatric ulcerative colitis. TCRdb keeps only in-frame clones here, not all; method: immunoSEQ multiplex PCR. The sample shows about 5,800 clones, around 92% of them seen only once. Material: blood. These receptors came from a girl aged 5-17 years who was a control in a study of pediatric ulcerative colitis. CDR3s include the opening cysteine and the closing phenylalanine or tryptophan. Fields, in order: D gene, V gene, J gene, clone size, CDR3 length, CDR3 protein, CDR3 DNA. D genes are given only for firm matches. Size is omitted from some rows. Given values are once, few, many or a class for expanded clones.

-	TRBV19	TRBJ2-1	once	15	CASSMGGKGYNEQFF	TGTGCCAGTAGTATGGGCGGGAAAGGTTACAATGAGCAGTTCTTC
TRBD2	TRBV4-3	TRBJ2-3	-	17	CASSPQGLAGVRGDQYF	TGCGCCAGCAGCCCTCAGGGACTAGCGGGAGTGCGGGGGGATCAGTATTTT
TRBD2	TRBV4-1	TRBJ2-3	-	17	CASSQGGTSESTDTQYF	TGCGCCAGCAGCCAAGGAGGGACTAGCGAGAGCACAGATACGCAGTATTTT
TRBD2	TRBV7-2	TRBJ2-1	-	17	CASSLLGLAATYNEQFF	TGTGCCAGCAGCTTGTTGGGACTAGCGGCTACCTACAATGAGCAGTTCTTC
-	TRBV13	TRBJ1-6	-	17	CASSFGAQGLGNSPLHF	TGTGCCAGCAGCTTTGGGGCCCAGGGTTTGGGTAATTCACCCCTCCACTTT
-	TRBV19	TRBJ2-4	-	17	CASSIGFGGVAKNIQYF	TGTGCCAGTAGTATAGGGTTTGGCGGGGTAGCCAAAAACATTCAGTACTTC
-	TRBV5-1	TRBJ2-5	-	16	CASSLAGWQIQETQYF	TGCGCCAGCAGCTTGGCCGGATGGCAGATCCAAGAGACCCAGTACTTC
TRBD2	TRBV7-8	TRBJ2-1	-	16	CASSSWRAGGSDEQFF	TGTGCCAGCAGCTCCTGGCGAGCGGGAGGATCTGATGAGCAGTTCTTC
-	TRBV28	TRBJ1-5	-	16	CASPLWWRDVEQPQHF	TGTGCCAGCCCCTTGTGGTGGCGGGACGTAGAGCAGCCCCAGCATTTT
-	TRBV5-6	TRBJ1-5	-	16	CASSLERGVSNQPQHF	TGTGCCAGCAGCTTGGAGCGGGGGGTGAGCAATCAGCCCCAGCATTTT
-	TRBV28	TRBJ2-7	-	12	CASSLILYEQYF	TGTGCCAGCAGTTTGATACTCTACGAGCAGTACTTC
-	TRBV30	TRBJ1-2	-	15	CAWSQGKSSDYGYTF	TGTGCCTGGAGTCAGGGAAAGTCCTCCGACTATGGCTACACCTTC
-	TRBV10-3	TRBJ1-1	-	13	CAIIRDGNTEAFF	TGTGCCATCATCCGGGACGGGAACACTGAAGCTTTCTTT
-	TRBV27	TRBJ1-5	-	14	CATRTRGGIQPQHF	TGTGCCACCCGGACCCGCGGGGGGATCCAGCCCCAGCATTTT
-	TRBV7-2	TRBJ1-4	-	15	CASSLQADHNEKLFF	TGTGCCAGCAGCTTACAGGCCGATCATAATGAAAAACTGTTTTTT
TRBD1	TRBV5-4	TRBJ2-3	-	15	CASSLIRQGTDTQYF	TGTGCCAGCAGCTTAATCAGACAGGGGACAGATACGCAGTATTTT
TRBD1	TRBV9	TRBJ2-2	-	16	CASSARGRGNTGELFF	TGTGCCAGCAGCGCTAGGGGGCGAGGGAACACCGGGGAGCTGTTTTTT
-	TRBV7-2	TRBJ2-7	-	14	CASSLAGGIYEQYF	TGTGCCAGCAGCTTAGCAGGGGGTATCTACGAGCAGTACTTC
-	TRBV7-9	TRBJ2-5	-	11	CASSPQMTQYF	TGTGCCAGCAGCCCCCAGATGACCCAGTACTTC
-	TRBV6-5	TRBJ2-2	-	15	CASSAGSLNTGELFF	TGTGCCAGCAGTGCCGGGAGCCTCAACACCGGGGAGCTGTTTTTT
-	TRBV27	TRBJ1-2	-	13	CASSFNRGYGYTF	TGTGCCAGCAGTTTCAACAGAGGCTATGGCTACACCTTC
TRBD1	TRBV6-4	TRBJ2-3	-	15	CASSEGTGGTDTQYF	TGTGCCAGCAGTGAGGGGACAGGGGGCACAGATACGCAGTATTTT